This T cell receptor (beta chain) stems from a study of T-cell memory formation after mild COVID-19. From the 5' RACE reads, TCRdb called clonotypes with MiXCR, one entry per CDR3 protein. The table has fewer than 500,000 distinct CDR3 sequences, around 27% seen once. The CDR3 consists of 14 residues. The germline CDR1 and CDR2 sequences are MNHEY and SVGAGI. V was pared by 0 bases and J by 5 bases, with 8 bases between. The V and J genes are TRBV6-5 and TRBJ2-1; D uncertain. This TCR was recovered from an adult woman who had mild COVID-19 (a few samples of this study predate the infection). Cell type and time point are not known. Input material: PBMCs or a T cell subset sorted from them (not recorded which). This CDR3 is CASSYSARDNEQFF. The CDR3 DNA reads TGTGCCAGCAGTTACTCGGCCAGAGACAATGAGCAGTTCTTC.